This TCR beta chain comes out of a study of blood T cells in healthy people across ages. Study overall: Template-switching capture recovered about one barcoded beta molecule per two T cells. Notes on the study in general: In the absence of known donor CMV status, changes in expanded clonotypes were possibly confounded. Diversity of TCR beta correlated strongly with naive T cell percentage.

The sample, about 9.2 milliliters of peripheral blood, was drawn from each donor. Remarks on this clonotype: Its antigen is currently unknown.

The CDR3 sequence is 18 residues long. Trimming cost V 6 bases and J 0 bases, with 25 bases left between them. Germline CDR1 DFQATT, CDR2 SNEGSKA (reference sequence). Using a J-beta primer mix together with a sample-barcoded 5' primer, a second PCR was run for about 6 to 12 cycles. TCRdb reanalysed the 5' RACE reads using MiXCR and keeps one entry per CDR3 protein. This table holds more than 1 million distinct CDR3 sequences, over 35% found once. This chain joins TRBV20-1 and TRBJ2-3; tentatively, D is TRBD2 (5 bases). The TCR sequence derives from a woman aged 60-75 years in good health. Sequenced: blood. As DNA, the CDR3 is TGCAGTGCCCCAGTAGGGTCCAGTAGCGACTCTAGCACAGATACGCAGTATTTT. It encodes CSAPVGSSSDSSTDTQYF.